The clone carrying this TCR beta chain was observed a handful of times. Its antigen is not known. Heparinised blood was drawn once per donor, averaging approximately 0.12 L. Sorting of CD4+ naive, central memory, regulatory and stem cell-like memory cells was performed via CD45RO/CCR7/CD25/CD127/CD95/CD27. This specimen comes from a study of beta chain features in type 1 diabetes. Study in general: Summed over all samples, the examined sorted cells came to under 110,000,000.

Study-wide results and limits: No resolution was reached here on whether HLA type influences TCRB rearrangement. For Type 1 diabetes patients, all four CD4+ subsets carried TCRB CDR3s that were moderately but significantly shorter.

Expressed TCRB transcripts were sequenced because the entire RNA isolate underwent reverse transcription. Clones were read by immunoSEQ multiplex PCR, and TCRdb kept only the in-frame ones, dropping some. The sample has around 600,000 clones, approximately 13% seen once. This CDR3 spans 14 amino acids. The V segment lost 4 bases and the J segment 7 bases; nucleotides outside the gene matches: 5. Germline V gives CDR1 SGHNT, CDR2 YYREEE (reference sequence). This rearrangement joins TRBV5-4 to TRBJ1-6; TRBD1 matches at 7 bases. What was sequenced was naive CD4+ T cells from blood. The sequence was obtained from a man aged 30-40 years with type 1 diabetes. The CDR3 DNA is TGTGCCAGCAGCCGGACAGGAGTCAATTCACCCCTCCACTTT. Translated: CASSRTGVNSPLHF.